A single sample is the source of the 5 T cell receptor beta chains below, sequenced in a study of OX40 agonist ivuxolimab in advanced cancers. Clones were sequenced by immunoSEQ multiplex PCR, and TCRdb holds only the in-frame ones, with some missing. The sample records tens of thousands of clones, more than 75% being singletons. Source: CD4+ or CD8+ T cells sorted from blood, taken in a trial of the OX40 agonist ivuxolimab. The receptors were sampled from an adult with an advanced solid tumor such as melanoma, head and neck, liver or kidney cancer.

In its sample, this clone was seen once. DNA for the CDR3: TGTGCCAGCAGCCAAGATAGCGAAGCTTTCTTT. It encodes CASSQDSEAFF. The rearrangement joins TRBV14 to TRBJ1-1, with D uncertain. V was cut by 0 bases and J by 8 bases, with 4 bases left in between. CDR1 is SGHDN, CDR2 FVKESK, per germline. The CDR3 has 11 amino acids.

The genes are TRBV28 and TRBJ2-5; TRBD2 is a possible D gene (6 bases). Germline lookup yields CDR1 MDHEN and CDR2 SYDVKM. The CDR3 runs to 14 residues. V gave up 4 bases and J gave up 5 bases, with 14 bases separating them. This chain's CDR3 is CASSWALGRETQYF. In nucleotides, the CDR3 is TGTGCCAGCAGTTGGGCCCTGGGGAGGGAGACCCAGTACTTC.

The V and J genes are TRBV28 and TRBJ2-3; no definite D call. Deletions cut 6 bases from V and 2 bases from J, with 6 bases between. This CDR3 contains 12 residues. CDR1 MDHEN and CDR2 SYDVKM come from the germline V gene. The CDR3 DNA reads TGTGCCAGCAGGGAACTCACAGATACGCAGTATTTT. It yields the protein CASRELTDTQYF.

This sequence joins TRBV12-5 and TRBJ2-2, with D unresolved. This CDR3 is built from 16 residues. Germline V CDR1 and CDR2: LGHNT, FRNRAP. The germline V and J ends were trimmed by 0 bases and 4 bases, with 12 bases remaining between them. The CDR3, as DNA: TGTGCTAGTGGTTTGGTACCAGGTCGCGGCACCGGGGAGCTGTTTTTT. Residues: CASGLVPGRGTGELFF.

The chain uses TRBV4-2 and TRBJ2-3; D call uncertain. This CDR3 comprises 18 residues. CDR1 and CDR2 (germline): LGHNA, YNFKEQ. The V gene lost 1 base and the J gene lost 8 bases, with 25 bases spanning the gap. CDR3 DNA: TGTGCCAGCAGCCAAGCTGCCGGAATCTCACAGATCTCCGGTACGCAGTATTTT. As protein: CASSQAAGISQISGTQYF.